The 6 T cell receptor beta chains in this list originate from one sample, sequenced in a study of cytomegalovirus exposure and HLA in healthy donors. The PCR was carried out with 60 Vbeta primers and 13 Jbeta primers. The assay was immunoSEQ multiplex PCR, and TCRdb's table has in-frame clones only and misses some. The data contain about 120,000 clones, about four fifths of them singletons. The sequenced sample consisted of PBMCs. These receptors came from a middle-aged woman in good health and CMV-seropositive.

The chain recombines TRBV5-4 with TRBJ2-1; 9 bases map to TRBD2. The germline V gene has CDR1 SGHNT and CDR2 YYREEE (reference sequence). The ends lost 5 bases at V and 6 bases at J; junction bases unmatched: 6. The CDR3 has 14 amino acids. The CDR3 is CASSNSGSSNEQFF. In nucleotides, the CDR3 is TGTGCCAGCAGTAATAGCGGGAGTAGCAATGAGCAGTTCTTC.

This rearrangement joins TRBV5-1 to TRBJ1-4; TRBD1 is a possible D gene (5 bases). V shed 4 bases and J shed 7 bases, with 14 bases lying between them. The CDR3 consists of 14 residues. CDR1 is SGHRS and CDR2 is YFSETQ in the germline V gene. The CDR3: CASSPGREGEKLFF. The CDR3 nucleotides read TGCGCCAGCAGCCCGGGCAGGGAGGGTGAAAAACTGTTTTTT. Filled out from reference TRBV5-1 and TRBJ1-4, the complete variable domain reads KAGVTQTPRYLIKTRGQQVTLSCSPISGHRSVSWYQQTPGQGLQFLFEYFSETQRNKGNFPGRFSGRQFSNSRSEMNVSTLELGDSALYLCASSPGREGEKLFFGSGTQLSVL.

CDR3 bases: TGTGCCAGCAGCGGAGGGACAGGGGTTCGCACAGATACGCAGTATTTT. Translation gives CASSGGTGVRTDTQYF. The chain links TRBV9 to TRBJ2-3; 10 bases align to TRBD1. CDR1 and CDR2 (germline): SGDLS, YYNGEE. CDR3 length: 16 residues. With V trimmed by 3 bases and J by 1 base, 5 bases remained unmatched.

A note on this clone: A read error may produce the germline difference seen at one junction end. The V gene is TRBV19, the J gene TRBJ2-3, with 9 bases lining up with TRBD2. This CDR3 is built from 15 residues. The germline CDR1 and CDR2 sequences are LNHDA and SQIVND (reference sequence). The chain's CDR3 is CASSPTGTSKDTQYF. CDR3 sequence (DNA): TGTGCCAGTAGTCCCACCGGGACTAGCAAAGATACGCAGTATTTT.

This rearrangement joins TRBV9 to TRBJ2-2, with TRBD2 matching 10 bases. The V and J ends lost 1 base and 6 bases, in that order; junction bases with no gene match: 9. CDR3 length equals 17 residues. CDR1 is SGDLS, CDR2 YYNGEE, per germline. The CDR3 DNA reads TGTGCCAGCAGCGTAAAGGTCCCTAGCGGGAGATCCGGGGAGCTGTTTTTT. This gives the protein CASSVKVPSGRSGELFF.

CDR3 sequence: CASSAGVGEKLFF. The DNA of the CDR3 is TGTGCCAGCAGCGCGGGGGTTGGAGAAAAACTGTTTTTT. This sequence joins TRBV7-3 and TRBJ1-4; possible D gene TRBD1, 5 bases. V shed 5 bases and J shed 8 bases, with 12 bases lying between them. This CDR3 spans 13 amino acids. Germline CDR1 is SGHTA and CDR2 is FQGTGA. Full variable domain (remainder filled in from reference TRBV7-3 and TRBJ1-4): GAGVSQTPSNKVTEKGKYVELRCDPISGHTALYWYRQSLGQGPEFLIYFQGTGAADDSGLPNDRFFAVRPEGSVSTLKIQRTERGDSAVYLCASSAGVGEKLFFGSGTQLSVL.